The next 26 T cell receptor beta chains were all read from a single sample in a study of metastatic and nonmetastatic thyroid tumors. Each patient went into thyroid surgery without having received any treatment. TCRdb reanalyzed the PCR reads via MiXCR. This table has 15,000 to 20,000 clones, more than 20% appearing once. Specimen: adjacent normal tissue. The receptor set was obtained from a female donor with papillary thyroid cancer or a benign thyroid nodule (not recorded which). Some clones in this sample may be carry-over from other donors' samples.

This chain links TRBV20-1 with TRBJ2-7; 7 bases match TRBD2. J gave up 3 bases and V 1 base, and 6 bases lay outside the gene matches. The length of the CDR3 is 14 residues. Germline V gene sequence: CDR1 DFQATT, CDR2 SNEGSKA (reference sequence). CDR3 region: CSARGVAGHYEQYF. The CDR3 DNA reads as TGCAGTGCTAGAGGGGTAGCGGGCCACTACGAGCAGTACTTC.

The chain joins TRBV28 to TRBJ1-2; 9 positions match TRBD1. The CDR3 sequence is 14 residues long. Germline V gene lookup returns CDR1 MDHEN and CDR2 SYDVKM. V was clipped by 3 bases and J by 13 bases; unmatched bases: 12. The CDR3 DNA follows: TGTGCCAGCAGTTTCCCGGGACAGGGAAGAGTGGGCACCTTC. Residues: CASSFPGQGRVGTF.

This clone came up many times. The V gene is TRBV20-1, the J gene TRBJ1-3; no clear D. Per germline, CDR1 DFQATT and CDR2 SNEGSKA (reference sequence). This CDR3 has 12 amino acids. V was clipped by 2 bases and J by 4 bases, with 6 bases between them. For the CDR3, the DNA is TGCAGTGCTAGATTCTCCGGAAACACCATATATTTT. As protein: CSARFSGNTIYF.

For this clone: Here the CDR3 omits its conserved ending phenylalanine or tryptophan, so a read error is the likely source. V usage is TRBV11-2 and J usage is TRBJ1-1, with D possibly being TRBD1 (5 bases). Germline V gene sequence: CDR1 SGHAT, CDR2 FQNNGV. The CDR3 consists of 12 residues. The V gene lost 0 bases and the J gene lost 8 bases, with 7 bases spanning the gap. As DNA, the CDR3 is TGTGCCAGCAGCTTAGATAGGACAGAAGCTTTCTAT. It encodes CASSLDRTEAFY.

This clone appeared a few times. CDR3 in DNA: TGTGCCAGCATTGAGTCCTCCTACGAGCAGTACTTC. Its translation: CASIESSYEQYF. The chain is built from TRBV6-1 and TRBJ2-7; unclear D gene. V was shortened by 7 bases and J by 0 bases, with 7 bases between the two germline ends. Germline assignment: CDR1 MNHNS and CDR2 SASEGT. This CDR3 contains 12 residues.

J is TRBJ2-3 and V is TRBV19, with 8 bases identical to TRBD2. Germline V gives CDR1 LNHDA, CDR2 SQIVND (reference sequence). CDR3 length: 14 amino acids. Trimming removed 5 bases from V and 5 bases from J; junction bases left unmatched: 6. The DNA for the CDR3 is TGTGCCAGTAGTCGGCGGGAGGCCAGAGATACGCAGTATTTT. Amino acids: CASSRREARDTQYF.

The chain recombines TRBV6-2 or TRBV6-3 with TRBJ2-7; possibly TRBD1 for D (6 bases). V was shortened by 6 bases and J by 4 bases, with 19 bases between the two germline ends. The CDR3 contains 15 residues. Germline CDR1 MNHEY, CDR2 SVGEGT. CDR3 nucleotide sequence: TGTGCCAGCAGCTACCCCGAGGGGGAAGTTTACGAGCAGTACTTC. It translates to CASSYPEGEVYEQYF.

The rearrangement links TRBV11-1 to TRBJ2-3; 8 bases match TRBD2. Trimming cost V 3 bases and J 5 bases; bases outside gene matches: 7. Germline lookup yields CDR1 SGHAT and CDR2 FQDESV (reference sequence). CDR3 length equals 15 residues. CDR3 region: CASSFPGRVGDTQYF. The CDR3 DNA follows: TGTGCCAGCAGCTTTCCCGGGAGGGTTGGAGATACGCAGTATTTT.

This clone was picked up many times. The chain joins TRBV6-2 or TRBV6-3 to TRBJ2-2; D unclear. CDR1 is MNHEY and CDR2 is SVGEGT in the germline V gene. The CDR3 runs to 14 residues. Trimming took 6 bases from V and 3 from J, leaving 11 bases between them. In DNA, the CDR3 is TGTGCCAGCAGGAAGTTGGTTTACACCGGGGAGCTGTTTTTT. Translated: CASRKLVYTGELFF.

This clone has only a few counts. The chain carries TRBV10-3 and TRBJ1-1; D remains unclear. Germline CDR1 is ENHRY and CDR2 is SYGVKD. V lost 3 bases and J lost 5, with 4 bases in between. This CDR3 has 11 amino acids. The CDR3 sequence: CAISEGTEAFF. CDR3 sequence (DNA): TGTGCCATCAGTGAAGGGACTGAAGCTTTCTTT.

The chain carries TRBV20-1 and TRBJ2-7, with 11 bases aligning to TRBD2. The CDR3 is 19 amino acids. Germline V CDR1 and CDR2: DFQATT, SNEGSKA (reference sequence). V shed 1 base, J shed 3 bases, and the junction held 17 bases outside the gene matches. CDR3 bases: TGCAGTGCTAGAGGAGAATCGATCCCTAGCGGGAGGTCTAACTACGAGCAGTACGTC. Protein: CSARGESIPSGRSNYEQYV.

This clone was found a few times. The chain employs TRBV6-1 and TRBJ2-3, with D uncertain. Germline CDR1 MNHNS, CDR2 SASEGT. The CDR3 is 15 amino acids. V was trimmed by 7 bases and J by 10 bases, leaving 24 bases between them. This CDR3 reads CASKEWGWGYAAQYF. In DNA form, the CDR3 reads TGTGCCAGCAAGGAATGGGGATGGGGATACGCGGCGCAGTATTTT.

The gene calls are TRBV6-1 and TRBJ2-7; 7 bases map to TRBD2. Germline-derived CDR1 and CDR2 are MNHNS and SASEGT. The CDR3 loop spans 13 amino acids. The V and J ends lost 2 bases and 6 bases, in that order; junction bases with no gene match: 4. The CDR3 loop reads CASSELGGGEQYF. Written as DNA, the CDR3 is TGTGCCAGCAGTGAACTTGGGGGGGGCGAGCAGTACTTC.

Of note for this clone: No conserved phenylalanine or tryptophan ends this CDR3, so it is likely a read error. The limits of the CDR3 on the DNA are not certain, so only TCRdb's listed CDR3 is given. The chain links TRBV11-2 to TRBJ1-2; TRBD1 reflects the table's D call only, with no check against the DNA. Germline V lookup: CDR1 SGHAT, CDR2 FQNNGV. The CDR3 is made up of 11 amino acids, end residues included. This CDR3 reads CASSTGQGPSL.

The table lists this clone with many counts. At the DNA level, this CDR3 is encoded by other sequences in the same sample as well. The V call is TRBV6-1, the J call TRBJ1-2; tentative D call: TRBD1 (6 bases). Germline CDR1 is MNHNS and CDR2 is SASEGT. This CDR3 spans 13 amino acids. Trimming took 8 bases from V and 2 from J, leaving 12 bases between them. The CDR3 sequence: CASAPGGNYGYTF. CDR3 nucleotide sequence: TGTGCCAGCGCCCCCGGGGGCAACTATGGCTACACCTTC.

The gene calls are TRBV28 and TRBJ1-1; D not resolved. Trimming left V 6 bases short and J 3 bases short, with 11 bases between. The CDR3 is 13 amino acids. Germline assignment: CDR1 MDHEN and CDR2 SYDVKM. DNA of the CDR3: TGTGCCAGCAGGAGATCAGGTGACACTGAAGCTTTCTTT. Its protein is CASRRSGDTEAFF. Supplemented by reference TRBV28 and TRBJ1-1, the full variable domain reads DVKVTQSSRYLVKRTGEKVFLECVQDMDHENMFWYRQDPGLGLRLIYFSYDVKMKEKGDIPEGYSVSREKKERFSLILESASTNQTSMYLCASRRSGDTEAFFGQGTRLTVV.

This clone appeared a few times. This chain uses TRBV4-1 with TRBJ1-4, with a tentative D call TRBD1 (6 bases). The CDR3 has 13 residues. Germline V lookup: CDR1 MGHRA, CDR2 YSYEKL. V was pared by 5 bases and J by 11 bases, with 15 bases between. The CDR3 protein is CASSSQGRGKLFF. The CDR3 nucleotides are TGCGCCAGCAGCTCCCAGGGCAGGGGCAAACTGTTTTTT.

The J gene is TRBJ2-7, the V gene TRBV18; D not certain. Looked up from germline, CDR1 is KGHSH and CDR2 is LQKENI. Trimming shortened V by 3 bases and J by 5 bases, and 14 bases separated the two germline ends. The CDR3 has 14 amino acids. This chain's CDR3 is CASSPPNSGDEQYF. The CDR3 bases are TGTGCCAGCTCACCGCCGAACTCAGGAGACGAGCAGTACTTC.

There are a few counts of this clone. V usage is TRBV10-3 and J usage is TRBJ2-7; D ambiguous. V dropped 1 base and J dropped 1 base, with 5 bases sitting between them. CDR3 length: 13 amino acids. CDR1 is ENHRY and CDR2 is SYGVKD in the germline V gene. The DNA of the CDR3 is TGTGCCATCAGTGAGTATAGGTCCTACGAGCAGTACTTC. It yields the protein CAISEYRSYEQYF.

The gene calls are TRBV20-1 and TRBJ2-7, with D tentatively TRBD1 or TRBD2 (5 bases each). Deletions cut 2 bases from V and 3 bases from J, with 8 bases between. This CDR3 has 12 amino acids. CDR1 and CDR2 from the germline V gene are DFQATT and SNEGSKA (reference sequence). The CDR3 DNA follows: TGCAGTGCTAGAACAGGAGGCTACGAGCAGTACTTC. Amino acid sequence: CSARTGGYEQYF.

Comments on this clone: Compared with germline, one end of the junction differs, possibly owing to a read error. The chain couples TRBV3-1 to TRBJ1-4; D is possibly TRBD1 (6 bases). Germline CDR1 is LGHDT and CDR2 is YNNKEL (reference sequence). CDR3 length: 16 residues. CDR3 sequence (DNA): TGTGCCAGCAGCGAAGAACAGGGAAGGGGGTTAGAAAAACTGTTTTTT. It translates to CASSEEQGRGLEKLFF.

In its sample, this clone was seen once. The gene calls are TRBV30 and TRBJ2-7; 9 bases match TRBD1. The CDR3 length is 14 residues. V dropped 4 bases and J dropped 0; count of bases not matched to a gene: 4. Germline V gene data show CDR1 as GTSNPN and CDR2 as SVGIG (reference sequence). CDR3 in DNA: TGTGCCTGGACTAGGACAGGGGCCTCCTACGAGCAGTACTTC. Translating it yields CAWTRTGASYEQYF.

As for this clone: The junction does not match germline at one end; this may be a read error. The same CDR3 can be traced to other DNA sequences in this sample. V usage is TRBV5-1 and J usage is TRBJ2-1; the match to TRBD2 covers 12 bases. The CDR3 has 16 residues. The germline gives CDR1 SGHRS, CDR2 YFSETQ. The CDR3 is CASSLELAGGKDEQFF. CDR3 coding DNA: TGCGCCAGCAGCTTGGAACTAGCGGGAGGTAAGGATGAACAGTTCTTC.

V is TRBV12-3 or TRBV12-4 and J is TRBJ2-7; TRBD1 aligns across 8 bases. Unmatched junction bases numbered 11, after V lost 3 bases and J lost 7 bases. CDR3 length: 15 residues. DNA of the CDR3: TGTGCCAGCAGTTTTTCCGGGACAGGTCTTAGGGAGCAGTACTTC. It yields the protein CASSFSGTGLREQYF.

This sequence joins TRBV2 and TRBJ1-4; 8 bases map to TRBD1. V lost 4 bases and J lost 8; bases outside the gene matches: 9. Germline CDR1 SNHLY, CDR2 FYNNEI. This CDR3 spans 15 amino acids. CDR3: CASSADRGMWEKLFF. CDR3 in DNA: TGTGCCAGCAGTGCCGACAGGGGAATGTGGGAAAAACTGTTTTTT.

This clone was seen a few times. The chain uses TRBV12-3 or TRBV12-4 and TRBJ2-2; D is ambiguous. The V gene lost 6 bases and the J gene lost 9 bases, with 14 bases spanning the gap. The CDR3 contains 13 residues. CDR3 sequence reads: CASSHRFAWELFF. The DNA for the CDR3 is TGTGCCAGCAGCCACAGATTTGCCTGGGAGCTGTTTTTT.